This record looks at one T cell receptor (beta chain) sequence and its context. This sample stems from a study of T cell changes during pregnancy in multiple sclerosis. Here immunoSEQ multiplex PCR was the method, and the copy in TCRdb shows in-frame clones only, minus some. This sample yields 50,000 or so clones, of which about 90% are seen a single time; approximately 0.27% belongs to the top ten. The CDR3 contains 13 residues. With 0 bases removed from V and 5 bases from J, the gap between germline ends came to 7 bases. Germline V gives CDR1 MRHNA, CDR2 SNTAGT. The chain combines TRBV6-4 with TRBJ1-1, with D possibly being TRBD1 (6 bases). The TCR originated in a female donor with multiple sclerosis, enrolled in a pregnancy study. Sequencing used CD4+ T cells from peripheral blood mononuclear cells, obtained in the second trimester of pregnancy. For the CDR3, the DNA is TGTGCCAGCAGTGACTCAAGGGGGACTGAAGCTTTCTTT. Residues: CASSDSRGTEAFF.